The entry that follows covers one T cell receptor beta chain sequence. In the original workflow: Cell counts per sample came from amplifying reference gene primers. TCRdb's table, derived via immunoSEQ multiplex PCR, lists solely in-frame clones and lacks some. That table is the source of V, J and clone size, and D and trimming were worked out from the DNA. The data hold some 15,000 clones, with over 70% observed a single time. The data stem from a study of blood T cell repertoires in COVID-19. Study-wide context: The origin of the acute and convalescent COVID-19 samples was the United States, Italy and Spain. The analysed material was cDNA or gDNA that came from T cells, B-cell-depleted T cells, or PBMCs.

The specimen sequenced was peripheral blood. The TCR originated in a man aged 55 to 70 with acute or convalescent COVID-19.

The CDR3 spells CASSSQGLGPYNEQFF. The CDR3 DNA follows: TGTGCCAGCAGCTCGCAAGGATTGGGGCCCTACAATGAGCAGTTCTTC. The V and J genes are TRBV11-2 and TRBJ2-1; a weak D match, TRBD1 (5 bases). Germline-derived CDR1 and CDR2 are SGHAT and FQNNGV. The CDR3 extends over 16 amino acids. Trimming stripped 4 bases from V and 2 bases from J, with 15 bases between.